These 10 T cell receptor beta chains were all obtained from the same sample, sequenced in a study of blood T cell repertoires in COVID-19 (dated by TCRdb to the early 2020s). Preparation of the library involved the immunoSEQ multiplex PCR assay. Here the immuneACCESS table is served through TCRdb, limited to in-frame sequences with V and J called. Missing clones are a known gap in these copies; in checked studies unresolved V genes cover under half, and the rest lacks a known reason. The sample table shows around 300,000 clones, and around 83% are seen once. The leading ten clones occupy about 2.7% of the sample. The sample taken for sequencing was peripheral blood. Receptors originate from a man aged 25-45 years with active or convalescent COVID-19.

This chain links TRBV6-1 with TRBJ2-7; 14 bases align to TRBD2. Germline V gene sequence: CDR1 MNHNS, CDR2 SASEGT. CDR3 length: 18 residues. Trimming removed 3 bases from V and 3 bases from J; junction bases left unmatched: 10. The CDR3 sequence is CASSDWRGTSGSRYEQYF. The CDR3 bases are TGTGCCAGCAGTGATTGGAGGGGGACTAGCGGGAGCCGCTACGAGCAGTACTTC.

The rearrangement joins TRBV19 to TRBJ2-1; possibly TRBD2 for D (5 bases). Germline lookup yields CDR1 LNHDA and CDR2 SQIVND (reference sequence). The CDR3 is 18 residues long. Deletions cut 6 bases from V and 0 bases from J, with 21 bases between. This CDR3 reads CASRTFGGWSNSYNEQFF. In DNA form, the CDR3 reads TGTGCCAGTAGGACATTCGGCGGGTGGAGTAACTCCTACAATGAGCAGTTCTTC. Supplemented by reference TRBV19 and TRBJ2-1, the full variable domain reads DGGITQSPKYLFRKEGQNVTLSCEQNLNHDAMYWYRQDPGQGLRLIYYSQIVNDFQKGDIAEGYSVSREKKESFPLTVTSAQKNPTAFYLCASRTFGGWSNSYNEQFFGPGTRLTVL.

This clone was observed a single time. J is TRBJ1-6 and V is TRBV6-5, with 8 nucleotides matching TRBD1. The germline V gene encodes CDR1 MNHEY and CDR2 SVGAGI. V lost 1 base, J lost 14 bases, and 10 bases stayed unmatched. The CDR3 covers 15 residues. CDR3 sequence reads: CASSYYGQGPFTLHF. The CDR3 DNA reads TGTGCCAGCAGTTACTACGGACAGGGACCATTCACCCTCCACTTT.

V and J are TRBV28 and TRBJ1-1; no clear D. V shed 5 bases and J shed 0 bases, with 10 bases lying between them. The germline CDR1 and CDR2 sequences are MDHEN and SYDVKM. This CDR3 comprises 14 residues. CDR3 in amino acids: CASSRLLLNTEAFF. DNA of the CDR3: TGTGCCAGCAGTCGACTGCTTTTGAACACTGAAGCTTTCTTT.

The chain couples TRBV5-1 to TRBJ2-1, with TRBD2 as a possible D gene (5 bases). CDR1 is SGHRS, CDR2 YFSETQ, per germline. The length of the CDR3 is 15 residues. Trimming shortened V by 0 bases and J by 9 bases, and 16 bases separated the two germline ends. This CDR3 is CASSLGTSSAAEQFF. CDR3 sequence (DNA): TGCGCCAGCAGCTTGGGGACTTCCTCGGCCGCTGAGCAGTTCTTC.

J is TRBJ2-3 and V is TRBV5-4; no definite D call. Trimming stripped 1 base from V and 4 bases from J, with 7 bases between. CDR1 is SGHNT, CDR2 YYREEE, per germline (reference sequence). The CDR3 has 13 amino acids. The CDR3 coding sequence is TGTGCCAGCAGCTTGTATGGGCCAGATACGCAGTATTTT. Protein product: CASSLYGPDTQYF.

The gene calls are TRBV24-1 and TRBJ1-2; a possible D gene is TRBD1 (5 bases). CDR1 is KGHDR and CDR2 is SFDVKD in the germline V gene. The CDR3 sequence is 13 residues long. Trimming removed 5 bases from V and 3 bases from J, with 9 bases in between. The DNA of the CDR3 is TGTGCCACCAGTGGTCTACAGGACTATGGCTACACCTTC. Translation: CATSGLQDYGYTF.

V is TRBV7-9 and J is TRBJ1-1; 8 nucleotides agree with TRBD1. CDR1 is SEHNR, CDR2 FQNEAQ, per germline (reference sequence). The junction had 5 bases not matched to a gene; V was cut back by 6 bases and J by 11 bases. CDR3 length: 11 amino acids. The CDR3 nucleotides read TGTGCCAGCAGTTCAGGGGGCACGGCTTTCTTT. Amino acid sequence: CASSSGGTAFF.

The chain has TRBV7-8 and TRBJ2-1; a possible D gene is TRBD2 (6 bases). The germline gives CDR1 SGHVS, CDR2 FQNEAQ. The CDR3 extends over 16 amino acids. V lost 3 bases and J lost 0, with 12 bases in between. The DNA for the CDR3 is TGTGCCAGCAGCTTTACTAGCAGGAGCTCCTACAATGAGCAGTTCTTC. This gives the protein CASSFTSRSSYNEQFF.

The chain joins TRBV4-1 to TRBJ1-6; maybe TRBD1 (6 bases). Germline loops: CDR1 MGHRA, CDR2 YSYEKL. The V and J ends lost 5 bases and 0 bases respectively, with 11 bases between them. This CDR3 is built from 16 residues. The CDR3 sequence is CASSWTESSYNSPLHF. The CDR3 bases are TGCGCCAGCAGCTGGACAGAGAGCTCCTATAATTCACCCCTCCACTTT.